This T cell receptor (beta chain) is drawn from a study of OX40 agonist ivuxolimab in advanced cancers. The J segment lost 10 bases and the V segment lost 2 bases, leaving 11 bases of the junction unmatched. CDR1 SNHLY and CDR2 FYNNEI come from the germline V gene. The CDR3 is made up of 15 amino acids. TCRdb's copy holds only in-frame clones and misses some; the assay was immunoSEQ multiplex PCR. The sample has about 100,000 clones; approximately 89% are singletons. The origin of this receptor is an adult with an advanced solid tumor such as melanoma, head and neck, liver or kidney cancer. V is TRBV2 and J is TRBJ2-7; TRBD1 matches 10 bases. The input for sequencing was CD4+ or CD8+ T cells sorted from blood, taken in a trial of the OX40 agonist ivuxolimab. The CDR3 DNA reads as TGTGCCAGCAGTGAACCGGGACAGGGGCGAAGTCCCCAGTACTTC. Protein sequence: CASSEPGQGRSPQYF. Complete variable domain (other parts from reference TRBV2 and TRBJ2-7): EPEVTQTPSHQVTQMGQEVILRCVPISNHLYFYWYRQILGQKVEFLVSFYNNEISEKSEIFDDQFSVERPDGSNFTLKIRSTKLEDSAMYFCASSEPGQGRSPQYFGPGTRLTVT.